The 28 T cell receptor beta chains listed next were all sequenced from one sample in a study of blood T cell repertoires in COVID-19. Libraries were prepared by immunoSEQ multiplex PCR; TCRdb keeps only in-frame clonotypes and omits some of them. Among 130,000 or so clones, 88% were seen once, and the ten largest hold approximately 10%. Sequenced sample: peripheral blood. The receptors originated from a man aged 50-59 years with acute or convalescent COVID-19.

The DNA of the CDR3 is TGTGCCACCAGCAAGACAGGGCCCTACGAGCAGTACTTC. This sequence encodes CATSKTGPYEQYF. The chain recombines TRBV15 with TRBJ2-7; 7 bases fit TRBD1. The junction had 2 bases not matched to a gene; V was cut back by 4 bases and J by 2 bases. In germline, CDR1 is LNHNV, CDR2 YYDKDF (reference sequence). The CDR3 is 13 residues long. The full variable domain, completed using reference TRBV15 and TRBJ2-7, is DAMVIQNPRYQVTQFGKPVTLSCSQTLNHNVMYWYQQKSSQAPKLLFHYYDKDFNNEADTPDNFQSRRPNTSFCFLDIRSPGLGDTAMYLCATSKTGPYEQYFGPGTRLTVT.

This chain uses TRBV6-6 with TRBJ2-2; 7 bases are shared with TRBD1. Trimming took 11 bases from V and 7 from J; bases not matched to a gene: 10. CDR1 is MNHNY, CDR2 SVGAGI, per germline (reference sequence). This CDR3 region has 13 residues. CDR3 DNA sequence: TGTGCCGGATCAGGGGGTAGGGGCGGGGAGCTGTTTTTT. Amino acids: CAGSGGRGGELFF.

The chain links TRBV29-1 to TRBJ2-1, with 9 bases lining up with TRBD2. The CDR3 has 14 residues. The germline V gene has CDR1 SQVTM and CDR2 ANQGSEA. The DNA of the CDR3 is TGCAGTACGGGCGGGAGGGCCAGGAGGGATGAGCAGTTCTTC. Residues: CSTGGRARRDEQFF.

This chain uses TRBV4-2 with TRBJ1-1, with D hard to call. The CDR3 contains 17 residues. The V end was cut by 0 bases, the J end by 0 bases, with 14 bases between. In germline, CDR1 is LGHNA, CDR2 YNFKEQ. CDR3 bases: TGTGCCAGCAGCCAAGAGGGCCTGGTGGGCATGAACACTGAAGCTTTCTTT. As protein: CASSQEGLVGMNTEAFF.

The chain has TRBV15 and TRBJ2-7, with D perhaps TRBD1 (6 bases). The CDR3 is 15 amino acids. Germline V gene sequence: CDR1 LNHNV, CDR2 YYDKDF (reference sequence). With 3 bases removed from V and 2 bases from J, the gap between germline ends came to 14 bases. The DNA for the CDR3 is TGTGCCACCAGCAGTCGAGGACAGAGGACCTACGAGCAGTACTTC. It yields the protein CATSSRGQRTYEQYF.

The CDR3 DNA follows: TGTGCCAGCAGTTACGGGGACAGGGGACCTGAAGCTTTCTTT. Its protein is CASSYGDRGPEAFF. This chain links TRBV6-2 or TRBV6-3 with TRBJ1-1, with 10 bases lining up with TRBD1. CDR1 MNHEY and CDR2 SVGEGT come from the germline V gene. The CDR3 is made up of 14 amino acids. J lost 6 bases, V lost 2 bases, and 3 bases had no gene match.

The V gene is TRBV7-8, the J gene TRBJ2-3, with 9 bases aligning to TRBD1. The germline CDR1 and CDR2 sequences are SGHVS and FQNEAQ. With V trimmed by 1 base and J by 4 bases, 3 bases remained unmatched. The CDR3 contains 15 residues. The CDR3 spells CASSLGGTGSDTQYF. The CDR3 DNA reads as TGTGCCAGCAGCTTAGGGGGGACAGGGTCAGATACGCAGTATTTT.

The rearrangement links TRBV7-2 to TRBJ1-1, with D possibly TRBD1 on 5 matching bases. Germline assignment: CDR1 SGHTA and CDR2 FQGNSA. With 2 bases removed from V and 0 bases from J, the gap between germline ends came to 10 bases. The length of the CDR3 is 15 residues. CDR3 sequence reads: CASSLRGNLNTEAFF. The CDR3 nucleotides are TGTGCCAGCAGCTTACGGGGGAACCTGAACACTGAAGCTTTCTTT.

The V and J genes are TRBV15 and TRBJ1-5, with a possible D match to TRBD1 (6 bases). Trimming cost V 3 bases and J 5 bases, with 11 bases left between them. CDR3 length equals 14 residues. CDR1 LNHNV and CDR2 YYDKDF come from the germline V gene (reference sequence). As DNA, the CDR3 is TGTGCCACCAGCAGGACAGGTAATTATCAGCCCCAGCATTTT. Its translation: CATSRTGNYQPQHF.

V and J are TRBV4-1 and TRBJ1-2, with a tentative D call TRBD1 (6 bases). The CDR3 is 16 amino acids. Trimming removed 0 bases at V and 4 bases at J, with 15 bases between. Germline V gives CDR1 MGHRA, CDR2 YSYEKL. CDR3 sequence reads: CASSQDGAGVIYGYTF. The CDR3 DNA reads as TGCGCCAGCAGCCAAGATGGGGCAGGGGTAATCTATGGCTACACCTTC.

This chain uses TRBV7-9 with TRBJ1-1; weak D call: TRBD1 (5 bases). V dropped 4 bases and J dropped 3 bases, with 15 bases sitting between them. The CDR3 covers 15 residues. In germline, CDR1 is SEHNR, CDR2 FQNEAQ (reference sequence). CDR3 protein: CASSSRQFTYTEAFF. The CDR3 DNA follows: TGTGCCAGCAGCTCCCGACAGTTCACGTACACTGAAGCTTTCTTT.

The chain carries TRBV30 and TRBJ1-2; TRBD1 is a possible D gene (5 bases). In germline, CDR1 is GTSNPN, CDR2 SVGIG (reference sequence). The CDR3 has 13 residues. V was pared by 0 bases and J by 8 bases, with 13 bases between. The CDR3 DNA sequence: TGTGCCTGGAGTGTAGGGCAGGGCGGCGGCTACACCTTC. This translates into CAWSVGQGGGYTF.

The chain is built from TRBV13 and TRBJ2-2; the D is unclear. V lost 1 base to trimming and J lost 5 bases, with 11 bases between them. The CDR3 loop spans 15 amino acids. The germline gives CDR1 PRHDT, CDR2 FYEKMQ (reference sequence). This CDR3 reads CASSLARAATGELFF. CDR3 coding DNA: TGTGCCAGCAGCTTAGCGAGAGCAGCGACCGGGGAGCTGTTTTTT.

The J gene is TRBJ2-3, the V gene TRBV2, with TRBD1 matching over 9 bases. Trimming at V came to 6 bases and at J to 6 bases, leaving 4 bases not matched to a gene. The CDR3 has 13 residues. Germline loops: CDR1 SNHLY, CDR2 FYNNEI. The CDR3 spells CASRRDRVDTQYF. The DNA of the CDR3 is TGTGCCAGCAGGCGGGACAGGGTTGATACGCAGTATTTT.

This rearrangement joins TRBV7-2 to TRBJ1-2; 7 bases are a match to TRBD1. This CDR3 region has 14 residues. CDR1 and CDR2 (germline): SGHTA, FQGNSA. The trim removed 5 bases at V and 4 bases at J, leaving 7 bases unmatched. The CDR3 spells CASSRRRDSYGYTF. The CDR3, as DNA: TGTGCCAGCAGCCGCAGACGGGACAGCTATGGCTACACCTTC.

This sequence joins TRBV16 and TRBJ1-1; 10 bases match TRBD1. V lost 11 bases to trimming and J lost 3 bases; unmatched junction nucleotides: 6. The CDR3 totals 13 residues. Germline CDR1 KGHSY, CDR2 FQNENV. In DNA form, the CDR3 reads TGTGCCGTGGGACAGGGGTACGACACTGAAGCTTTCTTT. Residues: CAVGQGYDTEAFF.

This chain connects TRBV2 to TRBJ1-5; D is unclear. Germline V lookup: CDR1 SNHLY, CDR2 FYNNEI. Trimming removed 7 bases from V and 7 bases from J, with 14 bases in between. The CDR3 is 13 residues long. CDR3 sequence reads: CASKGEGLQPQHF. The CDR3 bases are TGTGCCAGCAAGGGCGAGGGTTTACAGCCCCAGCATTTT.

This chain joins TRBV29-1 and TRBJ2-7; 9 bases fit TRBD1. Unmatched junction bases numbered 7, after V lost 6 bases and J lost 4 bases. The CDR3 has 13 amino acids. CDR1 and CDR2 from the germline V gene are SQVTM and ANQGSEA. The CDR3 protein is CSVAGQGGYEQYF. CDR3 nucleotides: TGCAGCGTAGCGGGACAGGGTGGGTACGAGCAGTACTTC.

This clone was detected a few times. This sequence joins TRBV18 and TRBJ2-5, with D uncertain. The CDR3 covers 12 residues. Trimming removed 5 bases from V and 7 bases from J, with 11 bases in between. From germline, CDR1 is KGHSH and CDR2 LQKENI. Here the CDR3 DNA reads TGTGCCAGCTCAGAACAGCTGGGGACCCAGTACTTC. Translated: CASSEQLGTQYF.

This chain links TRBV6-6 with TRBJ2-2, with TRBD1 identical over 10 bases. The V segment lost 6 bases and the J segment 3 bases; nucleotides outside the gene matches: 4. The length of the CDR3 is 15 residues. From germline, CDR1 is MNHNY and CDR2 SVGAGI (reference sequence). The DNA of the CDR3 is TGTGCCAGCAGCGGACAGGGGGATTACACCGGGGAGCTGTTTTTT. It is translated as CASSGQGDYTGELFF.

This rearrangement joins TRBV4-2 to TRBJ1-2; D gene ambiguous. Trimming removed 1 base from V and 4 bases from J, with 10 bases in between. Per germline, CDR1 LGHNA and CDR2 YNFKEQ. There are 14 residues in the CDR3. For the CDR3, the DNA is TGTGCCAGCAGCCAAGGGGAGGATTCCTATGGCTACACCTTC. Translating gives CASSQGEDSYGYTF.

This chain uses TRBV6-5 with TRBJ2-2, with D unresolved. The CDR3 contains 16 residues. V was pared by 0 bases and J by 5 bases, with 13 bases between. CDR1 is MNHEY and CDR2 is SVGAGI in the germline V gene. DNA for the CDR3: TGTGCCAGCAGTTACTCCCCTACTGTTCCGACCGGGGAGCTGTTTTTT. This codes for CASSYSPTVPTGELFF.

This chain links TRBV10-1 with TRBJ2-3, with a tentative D call TRBD2 (5 bases). V lost 3 bases, J lost 2 bases, and 12 bases lay in between. This CDR3 contains 15 residues. Germline assignment: CDR1 WNHNN and CDR2 SYGVQD (reference sequence). CDR3 sequence reads: CASSDYSSDTDTQYF. CDR3 DNA sequence: TGCGCCAGCAGTGACTACAGTAGCGACACAGATACGCAGTATTTT.

The CDR3 protein is CASSQGRSPLHF. The DNA for the CDR3 is TGTGCCAGCAGCCAGGGCCGTTCACCCCTCCACTTT. The chain combines TRBV3-1 (or the pseudogene TRBV3-2) with TRBJ1-6; D call uncertain. The V and J ends lost 3 bases and 9 bases respectively, with 6 bases between them. The CDR3 sequence is 12 residues long. The germline V gene has CDR1 LGHDT and CDR2 YNNKEL (reference sequence).

The V and J genes are TRBV27 and TRBJ1-1; D may be TRBD1 (6 bases). The V and J ends lost 7 bases and 4 bases respectively, with 13 bases between them. The V gene's germline CDR1 is MNHEY and CDR2 SMNVEV (reference sequence). There are 13 residues in the CDR3. The CDR3, as DNA: TGTGCCAGCACGAGGGGGTTGGGCACTGAAGCTTTCTTT. Protein: CASTRGLGTEAFF.

The chain recombines TRBV4-2 with TRBJ2-2; 10 nucleotides agree with TRBD2. This CDR3 contains 16 residues. CDR1 and CDR2 (germline): LGHNA, YNFKEQ. Trimming removed 0 bases from V and 7 bases from J; junction bases left unmatched: 5. CDR3: CASSQDSGGYGGELFF. DNA for the CDR3: TGTGCCAGCAGCCAAGATAGCGGGGGGTACGGCGGGGAGCTGTTTTTT.

This rearrangement joins TRBV7-9 to TRBJ1-2; 8 bases are a match to TRBD1. Germline V lookup: CDR1 SEHNR, CDR2 FQNEAQ (reference sequence). This CDR3 has 16 residues. V shed 5 bases and J 4 bases; nucleotides not matched to a gene: 12. This CDR3 reads CASSPEDREVFYGYTF. The DNA of the CDR3 is TGTGCCAGCAGCCCCGAGGACAGGGAGGTATTCTATGGCTACACCTTC.

This chain links TRBV10-3 with TRBJ1-2, with a possible D match to TRBD1 (6 bases). CDR3 size: 14 residues. Germline CDR1 and CDR2: ENHRY and SYGVKD. Trimming removed 7 bases at V and 2 bases at J, with 14 bases between. The CDR3 sequence: CAITRDTVNYGYTF. The CDR3 bases are TGTGCCATCACCCGGGACACCGTGAACTATGGCTACACCTTC.